One and the same sample provided the 18 T cell receptor beta chains below, sequenced in a study of T cell responses to AZD1222 COVID-19 vaccine. Sequencing used immunoSEQ multiplex PCR; TCRdb keeps in-frame clones, though not all of them. The sample records approximately 170,000 clones, 80% to 90% being singletons. Sequencing used peripheral blood, obtained 28 days after the second AZD1222 dose. Receptor source: an adult who received the AZD1222 COVID-19 vaccine.

The chain has TRBV6-5 and TRBJ1-1; no definite D call. Deletions cut 0 bases from V and 3 bases from J, with 5 bases between. There are 13 residues in the CDR3. Germline V gene data show CDR1 as MNHEY and CDR2 as SVGAGI. This CDR3 is CASSYSKYTEAFF. In nucleotides, the CDR3 is TGTGCCAGCAGTTACTCAAAGTACACTGAAGCTTTCTTT.

The chain is built from TRBV29-1 and TRBJ2-3; TRBD2 matches at 12 bases. V shed 1 base and J 1 base; nucleotides not matched to a gene: 6. Germline V gene sequence: CDR1 SQVTM, CDR2 ANQGSEA. The CDR3 length is 17 residues. The CDR3 sequence: CSVEGSASGGGTDTQYF. The CDR3 bases are TGCAGCGTTGAAGGTTCGGCTAGCGGGGGGGGCACAGATACGCAGTATTTT.

CDR3 protein: CASSVVANTEAFF. CDR3 DNA: TGTGCCAGCAGCGTAGTAGCGAACACTGAAGCTTTCTTT. The chain recombines TRBV9 with TRBJ1-1; D is unclear. Trimming stripped 0 bases from V and 1 base from J, with 4 bases between. Germline loops: CDR1 SGDLS, CDR2 YYNGEE. The CDR3 contains 13 residues.

The rearrangement uses TRBV5-1 and TRBJ2-5; TRBD1 is a possible D gene (6 bases). The CDR3 runs to 14 residues. Deletions cut 3 bases from V and 0 bases from J, with 9 bases between. Germline V gene sequence: CDR1 SGHRS, CDR2 YFSETQ. This CDR3 reads CASSSDRDQETQYF. CDR3 in DNA: TGCGCCAGCAGCTCGGACAGAGACCAAGAGACCCAGTACTTC. Using reference TRBV5-1 and TRBJ2-5 for the parts outside the CDR3, the full variable domain is KAGVTQTPRYLIKTRGQQVTLSCSPISGHRSVSWYQQTPGQGLQFLFEYFSETQRNKGNFPGRFSGRQFSNSRSEMNVSTLELGDSALYLCASSSDRDQETQYFGPGTRLLVL.

This chain connects TRBV10-3 to TRBJ2-5, with D possibly matching TRBD2 (7 bases). This CDR3 has 14 residues. The germline V gene encodes CDR1 ENHRY and CDR2 SYGVKD. V lost 8 bases and J lost 1, with 14 bases in between. The CDR3 DNA sequence: TGTGCCATCCAAGCCGGGGGGCCCCAAGAGACCCAGTACTTC. This gives the protein CAIQAGGPQETQYF.

CDR3 DNA: TGTGCCAGCAGGCCCGGGACAGGGGGTTACAATGAGCAGTTCTTC. Translated: CASRPGTGGYNEQFF. V usage is TRBV2 and J usage is TRBJ2-1; 11 nucleotides line up with TRBD1. CDR1 is SNHLY and CDR2 is FYNNEI in the germline V gene. Unmatched junction bases numbered 5, after V lost 6 bases and J lost 4 bases. This CDR3 has 15 amino acids. Full variable domain (remainder filled in from reference TRBV2 and TRBJ2-1): EPEVTQTPSHQVTQMGQEVILRCVPISNHLYFYWYRQILGQKVEFLVSFYNNEISEKSEIFDDQFSVERPDGSNFTLKIRSTKLEDSAMYFCASRPGTGGYNEQFFGPGTRLTVL.

The chain uses TRBV2 and TRBJ1-1; TRBD1 aligns across 8 bases. This CDR3 region has 12 residues. Trimming cost V 7 bases and J 10 bases; bases outside gene matches: 8. Germline loops: CDR1 SNHLY, CDR2 FYNNEI. CDR3 sequence reads: CASNDRGPRAFF. The CDR3 nucleotides read TGTGCCAGCAATGACAGGGGCCCACGAGCTTTCTTT.

The chain employs TRBV28 and TRBJ1-5, with D hard to call. The V gene's germline CDR1 is MDHEN and CDR2 SYDVKM. CDR3 length: 17 residues. The V end was cut by 3 bases, the J end by 3 bases, with 18 bases between. CDR3 sequence reads: CASSFRIIFNPNQPQHF. The CDR3 nucleotides are TGTGCCAGCAGTTTCCGGATCATTTTTAATCCCAATCAGCCCCAGCATTTT.

The chain carries TRBV3-1 (or the pseudogene TRBV3-2) and TRBJ1-4; maybe TRBD1 (5 bases). Trimming cost V 8 bases and J 6 bases, with 16 bases left between them. The CDR3 is made up of 14 amino acids. Germline V lookup: CDR1 LGHDT, CDR2 YNNKEL (reference sequence). CDR3 nucleotides: TGTGCCAGCCGGGGGTGGGGATCCTATGAAAAACTGTTTTTT. The encoded protein is CASRGWGSYEKLFF.

The CDR3 DNA follows: TGTGCCAGAACCTGTGGGGGGAGGTACAATGAGCAGTTCTTC. Amino acids: CARTCGGRYNEQFF. This sequence joins TRBV7-5 and TRBJ2-1; the table names TRBD2, a call not compared with the DNA. TRBV7-5 is listed as a pseudogene. CDR3 length equals 14 residues.

Only one count was recorded for this clone. This chain uses TRBV27 with TRBJ2-5; D possibly uses TRBD1 or TRBD2 (5 bases each). V dropped 6 bases and J dropped 4 bases, with 9 bases sitting between them. Germline lookup yields CDR1 MNHEY and CDR2 SMNVEV (reference sequence). CDR3 length: 12 residues. Here the CDR3 DNA reads TGTGCCAGCAGCCTGAGGGGAGAGACCCAGTACTTC. Its protein product is CASSLRGETQYF.

CDR3 in amino acids: CASSLASGPTEAFF. DNA for the CDR3: TGTGCCAGCAGCTTAGCATCAGGGCCCACTGAAGCTTTCTTT. The genes are TRBV7-2 and TRBJ1-1, with a weak D call TRBD1 (5 bases). In germline, CDR1 is SGHTA, CDR2 FQGNSA. V shed 0 bases and J shed 4 bases, with 9 bases lying between them. The CDR3 runs 14 residues.

The V call is TRBV7-8, the J call TRBJ1-1, with TRBD1 as a possible D gene (5 bases). This CDR3 region has 12 residues. Trimming cost V 5 bases and J 7 bases, with 11 bases left between them. Germline V lookup: CDR1 SGHVS, CDR2 FQNEAQ. Here the CDR3 reads CASSPMGGEAFF. The CDR3 region has the DNA TGTGCCAGCAGCCCCATGGGGGGTGAAGCTTTCTTT.

The chain is built from TRBV18 and TRBJ1-4; TRBD1 matches 8 bases. The CDR3 runs to 15 residues. Germline trimming cut 0 bases from V and 8 bases from J; bases unmatched to any gene: 5. Germline V gene lookup returns CDR1 KGHSH and CDR2 LQKENI. As DNA, the CDR3 is TGTGCCAGCTCACCACCAGGACAGGGACGGGAAAAACTGTTTTTT. Translating it yields CASSPPGQGREKLFF.

CDR3 sequence reads: CASSVEADSYNEQFF. CDR3 in DNA: TGTGCCAGCAGCGTAGAGGCTGACTCCTACAATGAGCAGTTCTTC. The chain employs TRBV9 and TRBJ2-1; D is ambiguous. Germline loops: CDR1 SGDLS, CDR2 YYNGEE. The CDR3 loop spans 15 amino acids. The germline V and J ends were trimmed by 0 bases and 0 bases, with 7 bases remaining between them. Together with reference TRBV9 and TRBJ2-1, the CDR3 gives the full variable domain: DSGVTQTPKHLITATGQRVTLRCSPRSGDLSVYWYQQSLDQGLQFLIQYYNGEERAKGNILERFSAQQFPDLHSELNLSSLELGDSALYFCASSVEADSYNEQFFGPGTRLTVL.

This chain connects TRBV20-1 to TRBJ1-5, with 10 bases lining up with TRBD1. The CDR3 is made up of 15 amino acids. Per the germline V gene, CDR1 is DFQATT and CDR2 is SNEGSKA (reference sequence). J was trimmed by 3 bases and V by 3 bases; bases with no gene match: 5. For the CDR3, the DNA is TGCAGTGCTAGTGGGGGACAGGGGCCCAATCAGCCCCAGCATTTT. Encoded protein: CSASGGQGPNQPQHF.

This clone appeared a single time. This chain connects TRBV5-1 to TRBJ1-1; TRBD1 might be the D (5 bases). V lost 4 bases and J lost 1, with 11 bases in between. The V gene's germline CDR1 is SGHRS and CDR2 YFSETQ. This CDR3 comprises 14 residues. In nucleotides, the CDR3 is TGCGCCAGCAGCCTCGACGGACAGAACACTGAAGCTTTCTTT. Translated, it gives CASSLDGQNTEAFF.

The rearrangement joins TRBV6-5 to TRBJ2-7; D gene unclear. Trimming removed 0 bases from V and 12 bases from J, with 15 bases in between. From germline, CDR1 is MNHEY and CDR2 SVGAGI. The CDR3 is made up of 13 amino acids. CDR3: CASSYSRRPLLYF. In DNA, the CDR3 is TGTGCCAGCAGTTACTCGCGCAGGCCCCTCCTGTACTTC.